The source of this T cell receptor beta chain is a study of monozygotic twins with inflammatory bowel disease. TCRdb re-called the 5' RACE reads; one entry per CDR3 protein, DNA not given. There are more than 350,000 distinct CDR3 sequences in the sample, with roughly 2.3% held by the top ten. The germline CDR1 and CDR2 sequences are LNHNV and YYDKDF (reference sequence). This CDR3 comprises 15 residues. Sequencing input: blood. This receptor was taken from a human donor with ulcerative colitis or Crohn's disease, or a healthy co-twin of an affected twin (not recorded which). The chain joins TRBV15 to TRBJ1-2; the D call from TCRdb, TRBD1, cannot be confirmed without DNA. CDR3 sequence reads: CATSSRQGATYGYTF.